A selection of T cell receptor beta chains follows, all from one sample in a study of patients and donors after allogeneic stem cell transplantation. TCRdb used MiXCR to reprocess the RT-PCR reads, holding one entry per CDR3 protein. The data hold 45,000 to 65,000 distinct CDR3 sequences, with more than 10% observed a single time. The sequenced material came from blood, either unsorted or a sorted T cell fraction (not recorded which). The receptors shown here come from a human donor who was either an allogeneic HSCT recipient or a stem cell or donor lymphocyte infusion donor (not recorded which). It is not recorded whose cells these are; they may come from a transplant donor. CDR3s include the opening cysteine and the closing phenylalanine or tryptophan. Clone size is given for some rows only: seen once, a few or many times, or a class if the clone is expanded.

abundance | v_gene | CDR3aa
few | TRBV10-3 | CAISESRWNTQYF
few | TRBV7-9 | CASRFSAFSYNEQFF
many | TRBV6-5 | CASSDGQGNTEAFF
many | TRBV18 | CASSPTVNSPLHF
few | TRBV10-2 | CASSGGSLNEKLFF
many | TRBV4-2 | CASSAWTETDYGYTF
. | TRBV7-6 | CASSLAGGTPLYNEQFF
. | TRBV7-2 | CASSLFFGPGTGANVLTF
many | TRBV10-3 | CATLPGENRYEQYF
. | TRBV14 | CASSQGPGQPQETQYF
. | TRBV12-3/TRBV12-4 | CASRSSGNTGELFF
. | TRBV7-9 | CASSLGLAGHTGELFF
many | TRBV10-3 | CAITSTGFTEAFF
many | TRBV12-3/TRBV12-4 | CASTPLWTALTDTQYF
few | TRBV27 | CASSLGSLGNSYNEQFF
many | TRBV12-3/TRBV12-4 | CASSFPEEGVTEAFF
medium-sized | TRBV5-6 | CASSLGLGPRTRDTEAFF
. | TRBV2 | CASRYRSDEQFF